This entry describes one TCR beta chain. Its antigen is still unknown. Trimming stripped 5 bases from V and 1 base from J, with 9 bases between. The CDR3 length is 14 residues. Germline V gene lookup returns CDR1 LGHDT and CDR2 YNNKEL (reference sequence). The protocol was immunoSEQ multiplex PCR, while the TCRdb copy is restricted to in-frame clones and leaves out a portion. The sample records about 160,000 clones, about 91% being singletons. The data originate from a study of T cell responses to AZD1222 COVID-19 vaccine. Whole-study results and caveats: Only five to seven AZD1222 recipients were seropositive at baseline.

This sample comprised peripheral blood, obtained 28 days after the second AZD1222 dose. The receptor's source is an adult who received the AZD1222 COVID-19 vaccine. The chain uses TRBV3-1 (or the pseudogene TRBV3-2) and TRBJ1-5, with D possibly being TRBD1 (5 bases). CDR3 protein: CASSIRGSNQPQHF. The DNA for the CDR3 is TGTGCCAGCAGCATTCGGGGGAGCAATCAGCCCCAGCATTTT.